These 18 T cell receptor beta chains share one sample of origin, sequenced in a study of cytomegalovirus exposure and HLA in healthy donors. In the PCR, 60 Vbeta and 13 Jbeta primers were used. Method: immunoSEQ multiplex PCR; TCRdb's copy keeps in-frame clones and lacks some. The repertoire holds 170,000 or so clones, with about four fifths as singletons. Sequencing input: PBMCs. These receptors were collected from a woman between 45 and 65 years old in good health and CMV-seropositive.

The chain couples TRBV5-4 to TRBJ1-6, with a weak D call TRBD1 (5 bases). Germline lookup yields CDR1 SGHNT and CDR2 YYREEE (reference sequence). Trimming left V 7 bases short and J 6 bases short, with 11 bases between. This CDR3 is 13 amino acids long. The CDR3 region is CASQGLANSPLHF. CDR3 in DNA: TGTGCCAGCCAGGGACTTGCTAATTCACCCCTCCACTTT.

The CDR3 loop reads CASSAGQGYTEAFF. CDR3 in DNA: TGCGCCAGCAGCGCCGGACAGGGGTACACTGAAGCTTTCTTT. This chain links TRBV4-3 with TRBJ1-1, with 9 positions matching TRBD1. Per the germline V gene, CDR1 is LGHNA and CDR2 is YSLEER. Trimming took 5 bases from V and 3 from J; bases not matched to a gene: 4. The CDR3 has 14 residues.

The chain is built from TRBV4-2 and TRBJ1-2; TRBD1 is a possible D gene (6 bases). The CDR3 has 15 residues. Germline lookup yields CDR1 LGHNA and CDR2 YNFKEQ. The V end was cut by 4 bases, the J end by 2 bases, with 14 bases between. The chain's CDR3 is CASSRQATGNYGYTF. Written as DNA, the CDR3 is TGTGCCAGCAGCCGCCAAGCGACAGGAAACTATGGCTACACCTTC.

V usage is TRBV10-3 and J usage is TRBJ1-3; tentatively, D is TRBD1 (5 bases). Germline CDR1 reads ENHRY; CDR2 reads SYGVKD. V lost 8 bases, J lost 0 bases, and 17 bases lay in between. The CDR3 is made up of 16 amino acids. This CDR3 reads CAIAGGDPSSGNTIYF. CDR3 sequence (DNA): TGTGCCATCGCGGGGGGGGACCCGAGCTCTGGAAACACCATATATTTT.

J is TRBJ2-3 and V is TRBV15; 9 nucleotides agree with TRBD1. The CDR3 consists of 17 residues. From germline, CDR1 is LNHNV and CDR2 YYDKDF (reference sequence). With V trimmed by 0 bases and J by 0 bases, 4 bases remained unmatched. CDR3 in amino acids: CATSREGTGTSTDTQYF. In DNA, the CDR3 is TGTGCCACCAGCAGAGAGGGGACAGGGACTAGCACAGATACGCAGTATTTT.

The chain joins TRBV19 to TRBJ1-1, with 7 nucleotides matching TRBD1. Germline trimming cut 4 bases from V and 2 bases from J; bases unmatched to any gene: 4. The CDR3 contains 14 residues. From germline, CDR1 is LNHDA and CDR2 SQIVND (reference sequence). This CDR3 reads CASSRTGVNTEAFF. The CDR3 DNA reads TGTGCCAGTAGTAGGACAGGAGTCAACACTGAAGCTTTCTTT.

V usage is TRBV5-6 and J usage is TRBJ2-2, with 8 bases fitting TRBD1. The V gene end was trimmed by 0 bases and the J gene end by 5 bases; junction bases not matched to a gene: 6. The CDR3 is 16 amino acids. Germline assignment: CDR1 SGHDT and CDR2 YYEEEE. The CDR3 sequence: CASSLAVTGVTGELFF. For the CDR3, the DNA is TGTGCCAGCAGCTTGGCGGTGACAGGGGTTACCGGGGAGCTGTTTTTT. Combining the CDR3 with reference TRBV5-6 and TRBJ2-2 gives the whole variable domain DAGVTQSPTHLIKTRGQQVTLRCSPKSGHDTVSWYQQALGQGPQFIFQYYEEEERQRGNFPDRFSGHQFPNYSSELNVNALLLGDSALYLCASSLAVTGVTGELFFGEGSRLTVL.

The rearrangement uses TRBV19 and TRBJ2-6; D is undetermined. CDR3 size: 16 residues. V gave up 3 bases and J gave up 1 base, with 10 bases separating them. Germline V gene sequence: CDR1 LNHDA, CDR2 SQIVND (reference sequence). CDR3 residues: CASSIPGWSGANVLTF. DNA for the CDR3: TGTGCCAGTAGTATCCCGGGTTGGTCTGGGGCCAACGTCCTGACTTTC.

In this sample, this clone turned up a few times. The gene calls are TRBV15 and TRBJ2-4; TRBD2 is a possible D gene (6 bases). The CDR3 sequence is 15 residues long. Germline CDR1 reads LNHNV; CDR2 reads YYDKDF (reference sequence). V gave up 0 bases and J gave up 2 bases, with 8 bases separating them. CDR3 sequence reads: CATSRDLATKNIQYF. CDR3 DNA sequence: TGTGCCACCAGCAGAGACCTAGCGACCAAAAACATTCAGTACTTC.

The J gene is TRBJ2-7, the V gene TRBV27; D is perhaps TRBD1 (5 bases). CDR1 MNHEY and CDR2 SMNVEV come from the germline V gene (reference sequence). V was clipped by 0 bases and J by 2 bases, with 14 bases between them. This CDR3 comprises 16 residues. The CDR3 protein is CASSLSAGIVPYEQYF. The CDR3 nucleotides are TGTGCCAGCAGTTTATCGGCAGGGATAGTCCCCTACGAGCAGTACTTC.

This clone was seen a handful of times. The chain has TRBV27 and TRBJ2-1; D is uncertain. This CDR3 is 13 amino acids long. Germline V gene sequence: CDR1 MNHEY, CDR2 SMNVEV (reference sequence). V was cut by 6 bases and J by 3 bases, with 9 bases left in between. CDR3 nucleotide sequence: TGTGCCAGCAGGACTTCCGGCTACAATGAGCAGTTCTTC. Amino acids: CASRTSGYNEQFF.

As regards this clone: The CDR3 carries no conserved terminal phenylalanine or tryptophan, so it likely arises from a read error. Written as DNA, the CDR3 is TGTGCCAGCTCACCCACAGGGGACGGCTATGGCTACACCCTC. It specifies CASSPTGDGYGYTL. J is TRBJ1-2 and V is TRBV18; TRBD1 aligns across 7 bases. CDR1 and CDR2 (germline): KGHSH, LQKENI. The length of the CDR3 is 14 residues. With 3 bases clipped from V and 4 bases from J, the junction kept 5 bases outside the gene matches.

The chain combines TRBV7-9 with TRBJ1-5; D gene unclear. The CDR3 has 12 amino acids. The germline V gene has CDR1 SEHNR and CDR2 FQNEAQ (reference sequence). Trimming took off 8 bases at V and 2 bases at J, with 7 bases between the two ends. CDR3 amino acids: CASGQGNQPQHF. The CDR3 DNA sequence: TGTGCCAGCGGGCAGGGCAATCAGCCCCAGCATTTT.

CDR3 sequence (DNA): TGTGCCAGCAGCGTAAACAGGGGACGGCAGAACTATGGCTACACCTTC. This encodes CASSVNRGRQNYGYTF. V usage is TRBV9 and J usage is TRBJ1-2, with 7 bases matching TRBD1. V dropped 1 base and J dropped 2; count of bases not matched to a gene: 8. This CDR3 contains 16 residues. Looked up from germline, CDR1 is SGDLS and CDR2 is YYNGEE.

Remarks on this clone: Other nucleotide sequences in the sample specify the same CDR3. The rearrangement joins TRBV7-2 to TRBJ1-5; D uncertain. The CDR3 is 14 residues long. CDR1 is SGHTA and CDR2 is FQGNSA in the germline V gene. Between the trimmed V and J ends, which lost 3 bases and 4 bases, there was a span of 10 bases. The CDR3 DNA reads as TGTGCCAGCAGCTTCAAGGGAGGGAATCAGCCCCAGCATTTT. Amino acid sequence: CASSFKGGNQPQHF.

This chain uses TRBV2 with TRBJ1-5; possibly TRBD1 for D (5 bases). Germline CDR1 SNHLY, CDR2 FYNNEI. This CDR3 contains 15 residues. Trimming removed 1 base from V and 3 bases from J, with 10 bases in between. This chain's CDR3 is CASSEEGQINQPQHF. In nucleotides, the CDR3 is TGTGCCAGCAGTGAAGAGGGGCAGATCAATCAGCCCCAGCATTTT.

This clone was detected once. The chain joins TRBV9 to TRBJ2-1, with TRBD1 identical over 9 bases. J gave up 5 bases and V 4 bases, and 13 bases lay outside the gene matches. The CDR3 loop spans 17 amino acids. CDR1 and CDR2 (germline): SGDLS, YYNGEE. The CDR3, as DNA: TGTGCCAGCAGCCCTCGCACCGGGACAGGGAGAGACAATGAGCAGTTCTTC. Protein sequence: CASSPRTGTGRDNEQFF. The entire variable domain, with the rest obtained from reference TRBV9 and TRBJ2-1, is as follows: DSGVTQTPKHLITATGQRVTLRCSPRSGDLSVYWYQQSLDQGLQFLIQYYNGEERAKGNILERFSAQQFPDLHSELNLSSLELGDSALYFCASSPRTGTGRDNEQFFGPGTRLTVL.

This clone was picked up one time. V and J are TRBV19 and TRBJ2-1, with 8 bases that match TRBD2. The CDR3 sequence is 13 residues long. V was clipped by 3 bases and J by 8 bases; unmatched bases: 3. Germline loops: CDR1 LNHDA, CDR2 SQIVND (reference sequence). The DNA for the CDR3 is TGTGCCAGTAGTATTGGACTAGCCTATGAGCAGTTCTTC. Its translation: CASSIGLAYEQFF.